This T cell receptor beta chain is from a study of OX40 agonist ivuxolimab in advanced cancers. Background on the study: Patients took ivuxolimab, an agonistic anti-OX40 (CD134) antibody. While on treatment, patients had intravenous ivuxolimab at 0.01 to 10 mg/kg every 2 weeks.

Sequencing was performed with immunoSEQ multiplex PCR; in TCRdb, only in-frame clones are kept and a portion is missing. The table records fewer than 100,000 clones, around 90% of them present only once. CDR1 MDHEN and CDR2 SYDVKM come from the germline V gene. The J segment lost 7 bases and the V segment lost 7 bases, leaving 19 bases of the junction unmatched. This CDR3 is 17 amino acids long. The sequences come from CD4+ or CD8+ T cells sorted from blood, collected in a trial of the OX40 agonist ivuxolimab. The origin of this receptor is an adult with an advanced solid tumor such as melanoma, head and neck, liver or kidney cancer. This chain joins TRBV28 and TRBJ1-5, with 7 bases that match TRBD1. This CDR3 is CASTLRGFGQVGQPQHF. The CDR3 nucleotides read TGTGCCAGCACCCTTAGGGGATTCGGACAGGTAGGACAGCCCCAGCATTTT.